These T cell receptor beta chains were read from a single sample in a study of shared clonotypes between healthy human individuals. Sequencing used immunoSEQ multiplex PCR; TCRdb keeps in-frame clones, though not all of them. Here the sample spans more than 2 million clones, just under 95% being singletons. The sample was naive CD8+ T cells from PBMCs. These receptors came from a man aged 18 to 30 in good health. Some clones in this sample may be carry-over from other donors' samples. Both conserved end residues are part of each CDR3. A D gene is named only where the DNA matches it firmly. Clone size is given for some rows only: seen once, a few or many times, or a class if the clone is expanded.

cdr3_aa cdr3_nt d_call clone_size j_call v_call
CASTQQGGSYEQYF TGTGCCAGCACCCAACAGGGGGGCTCCTACGAGCAGTACTTC TRBD1 . TRBJ2-7 TRBV7-8
CASSLGQGANTF TGTGCCAGCAGCTTGGGACAGGGGGCGAACACCTTC TRBD1 . TRBJ1-2 TRBV5-8
CASSPDLNTIYF TGTGCCAGCAGCCCGGACCTAAACACCATATATTTT . . TRBJ1-3 TRBV7-6
CASSSASGGYEQYF TGTGCCAGCAGCTCAGCGTCAGGGGGCTACGAGCAGTACTTC TRBD1 . TRBJ2-7 TRBV11-2
CASSRTGLQETQYF TGTGCCAGCAGCCGGACAGGCCTTCAAGAGACCCAGTACTTC TRBD1 . TRBJ2-5 TRBV9
CASSGQGAVVPSTDTQYF TGTGCCAGCAGCGGGCAGGGGGCCGTAGTCCCTAGCACAGATACGCAGTATTTT TRBD1 once TRBJ2-3 TRBV7-9
CASSLSAGVGTDTQYF TGTGCCAGCAGTTTATCAGCGGGAGTTGGCACAGATACGCAGTATTTT TRBD2 . TRBJ2-3 TRBV27
CASRAGAGSKNIQYF TGCGCCAGCAGGGCGGGAGCGGGTAGCAAAAACATTCAGTACTTC TRBD2 . TRBJ2-4 TRBV5-1
CSVEDRRPRGYEQYF TGCAGCGTTGAAGATCGTCGACCGCGGGGTTACGAGCAGTACTTC . . TRBJ2-7 TRBV29-1
CASRPDRGRSYNEQFF TGTGCCAGCAGGCCCGACAGGGGGAGGTCCTACAATGAGCAGTTCTTC TRBD1 once TRBJ2-1 TRBV5-4
CASSLSGQETQYF TGTGCCAGCAGCTTGAGCGGGCAAGAGACCCAGTACTTC . . TRBJ2-5 TRBV7-9
CASSQESGEQYF TGTGCCAGCAGCCAAGAATCGGGCGAGCAGTACTTC . . TRBJ2-7 TRBV14
CASSVGTDRWGGEQYF TGTGCCAGCAGCGTTGGGACGGACAGATGGGGGGGTGAGCAGTACTTC . . TRBJ2-7 TRBV9
CASSLLGHYEQYF TGTGCCAGCAGTTTACTGGGACACTACGAGCAGTACTTC . . TRBJ2-7 TRBV28
CASSPVPGRDDTF TGTGCCAGCAGCCCAGTTCCGGGACGAGACGACACCTTC . . TRBJ1-2 TRBV5-4
CASSSPTGSFYTEAFF TGTGCCAGCAGCTCCCCGACAGGGAGCTTTTACACTGAAGCTTTCTTT TRBD1 . TRBJ1-1 TRBV7-2
CASSLTFDGGAFTDTQYF TGTGCCAGCAGCTTAACGTTCGACGGGGGGGCGTTCACAGATACGCAGTATTTT TRBD2 . TRBJ2-3 TRBV7-3
CASSLPSSSGSADTQYF TGTGCCAGCAGCTTGCCCTCGTCTAGCGGGAGCGCAGATACGCAGTATTTT TRBD2 . TRBJ2-3 TRBV7-9
CASSLDGFAYEQYF TGTGCCAGCAGCTTGGATGGTTTCGCCTACGAGCAGTACTTC . once TRBJ2-7 TRBV5-4
CASSFGTGSYNEQFF TGTGCCAGCAGTTTTGGGACAGGGTCCTACAATGAGCAGTTCTTC TRBD1 . TRBJ2-1 TRBV27
CASSGTSGFLVKDTQYF TGTGCCAGCAGTGGGACCTCGGGGTTCCTCGTGAAAGATACGCAGTATTTT . . TRBJ2-3 TRBV6-1
CASSLYIAGVLNEQFF TGTGCCAGCAGCCTCTACATAGCGGGAGTGTTGAATGAGCAGTTCTTC TRBD2 . TRBJ2-1 TRBV7-8
CASSTGQFMNTEAFF TGTGCCAGCAGTACAGGACAGTTCATGAACACTGAAGCTTTCTTT . . TRBJ1-1 TRBV2
CASSPGTGDYEQYF TGTGCCAGCAGCCCCGGGACAGGGGACTACGAGCAGTACTTC TRBD1 . TRBJ2-7 TRBV27
CASSVGLAGGPPHNEQFF TGTGCCAGCAGCGTAGGGCTAGCGGGAGGGCCTCCCCACAATGAGCAGTTCTTC TRBD2 . TRBJ2-1 TRBV9
CASSLAAYEQYF TGTGCCAGCAGCTTGGCAGCCTACGAGCAGTACTTC . . TRBJ2-7 TRBV11-1
CASSPWGDYEQYF TGTGCCAGCAGTCCCTGGGGGGATTACGAGCAGTACTTC . . TRBJ2-7 TRBV25-1
CASSVLGSYSNQPQHF TGTGCCAGTAGCGTTCTGGGGTCCTATAGCAATCAGCCCCAGCATTTT . . TRBJ1-5 TRBV19
CASREQGSADTQYF TGTGCCAGCAGAGAACAGGGTAGCGCAGATACGCAGTATTTT . . TRBJ2-3 TRBV7-9
CAISESRAYSYEQYF TGTGCCATCAGTGAGTCGAGAGCGTACTCCTACGAGCAGTACTTC . . TRBJ2-7 TRBV10-3
CASSLSGLAGETQYF TGTGCCAGCAGCTTATCCGGGCTAGCGGGAGAAACCCAGTACTTC TRBD2 . TRBJ2-5 TRBV7-3
CSVERVWAQYF TGCAGCGTTGAAAGAGTTTGGGCGCAGTATTTT . once TRBJ2-3 TRBV29-1
CAIRETGVYEQYF TGTGCCATCAGGGAGACAGGGGTTTACGAGCAGTACTTC TRBD1 . TRBJ2-7 TRBV10-3
CASTRQGSGNTIYF TGTGCCAGCACCCGACAGGGCTCTGGAAACACCATATATTTT TRBD1 . TRBJ1-3 TRBV9
CASSAGLAKYEQYF TGCGCCAGCAGTGCCGGCCTAGCGAAGTACGAGCAGTACTTC . . TRBJ2-7 TRBV10-1
CSVKQGLAKNIQYF TGCAGCGTAAAACAGGGTCTAGCCAAAAACATTCAGTACTTC . . TRBJ2-4 TRBV29-1
CASSNRADTQYF TGTGCCAGCAGTAACAGGGCCGATACGCAGTATTTT . . TRBJ2-3 TRBV25-1
CASSQTGLAGVETQYF TGCGCCAGCAGCCAAACCGGCCTAGCGGGAGTGGAGACCCAGTACTTC TRBD2 . TRBJ2-5 TRBV4-1
CASSFGTGNTYEQYF TGTGCCAGCAGTTTCGGGACAGGTAATACCTACGAGCAGTACTTC TRBD1 . TRBJ2-7 TRBV27
CASSGGDAWYEQYF TGTGCCAGCAGCGGGGGGGACGCCTGGTACGAGCAGTACTTC TRBD2 . TRBJ2-7 TRBV7-8
CASSEMGQPQHF TGCGCCAGCAGTGAGATGGGTCAGCCCCAGCATTTT . few TRBJ1-5 TRBV10-1
CASSLVLWDSETQYF TGTGCCAGCAGCTTGGTGTTATGGGACTCAGAGACCCAGTACTTC . once TRBJ2-5 TRBV5-5
CASSESGYSGGEQYF TGTGCCAGCAGCGAGTCGGGGTACTCGGGGGGCGAGCAGTACTTC TRBD2 . TRBJ2-7 TRBV6-1
CASSSILSSGRMSDTQYF TGTGCCAGCAGTTCAATCTTGTCCAGCGGGAGAATGTCAGATACGCAGTATTTT TRBD2 . TRBJ2-3 TRBV27
CASTQVGGETYNEQFF TGTGCCAGTACACAGGTCGGCGGGGAAACCTACAATGAGCAGTTCTTC . . TRBJ2-1 TRBV19
CAISDLNSNQPQHF TGTGCCATCAGTGACCTGAATAGCAATCAGCCCCAGCATTTT . few TRBJ1-5 TRBV10-3
CASSVKGFAGELFF TGTGCCAGCAGCGTCAAGGGTTTCGCCGGGGAGCTGTTTTTT . . TRBJ2-2 TRBV9
CASSGVSPYNDQFF TGTGCCAGCAGCGGAGTAAGCCCCTACAATGATCAGTTCTTC . . TRBJ2-1 TRBV27
CASSPFNTGTGNTIYF TGTGCCAGCAGTCCCTTCAACACAGGGACCGGAAACACCATATATTTT . . TRBJ1-3 TRBV27
CASSKGLAAYNEQFF TGTGCCAGCAGCAAGGGACTAGCGGCCTACAATGAGCAGTTCTTC TRBD2 once TRBJ2-1 TRBV7-3
CASSSGTGLYEQYF TGTGCCAGTAGTTCGGGGACAGGGCTCTACGAGCAGTACTTC TRBD1 . TRBJ2-7 TRBV19